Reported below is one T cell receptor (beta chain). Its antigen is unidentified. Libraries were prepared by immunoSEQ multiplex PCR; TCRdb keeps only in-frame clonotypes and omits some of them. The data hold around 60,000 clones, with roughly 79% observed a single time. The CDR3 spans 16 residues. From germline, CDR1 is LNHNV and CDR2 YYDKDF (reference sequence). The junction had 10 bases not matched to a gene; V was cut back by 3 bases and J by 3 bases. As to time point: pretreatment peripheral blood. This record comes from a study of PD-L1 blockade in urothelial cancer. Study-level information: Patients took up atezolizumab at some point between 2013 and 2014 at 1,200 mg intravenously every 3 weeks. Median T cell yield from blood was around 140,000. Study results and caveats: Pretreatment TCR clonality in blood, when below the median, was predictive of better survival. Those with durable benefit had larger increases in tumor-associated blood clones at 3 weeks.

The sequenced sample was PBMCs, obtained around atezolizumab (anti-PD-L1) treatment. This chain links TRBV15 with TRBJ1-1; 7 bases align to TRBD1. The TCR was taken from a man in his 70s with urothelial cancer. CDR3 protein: CATSSHRGLEDTEAFF. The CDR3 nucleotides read TGTGCCACCAGCAGCCACAGGGGACTTGAAGACACTGAAGCTTTCTTT. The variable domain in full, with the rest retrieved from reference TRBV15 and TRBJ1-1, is DAMVIQNPRYQVTQFGKPVTLSCSQTLNHNVMYWYQQKSSQAPKLLFHYYDKDFNNEADTPDNFQSRRPNTSFCFLDIRSPGLGDTAMYLCATSSHRGLEDTEAFFGQGTRLTVV.